This T cell receptor (beta chain) stems from a study of post-analysis software for immune sequencing data. Study-level points and caveats: Under the F measure, samples that were prepared in one batch clustered strongly together. Among roughly 5 TRBV segments more frequent in patients than controls were TRBV5-6, TRBV5-1 and TRBV20-1. Diversity measured as normalized Chao1 was significantly lower in multiple sclerosis patients than in controls.

In the case of this clonotype: The antigen remains unidentified.

The germline V gene encodes CDR1 SGDLS and CDR2 YYNGEE. The length of the CDR3 is 14 residues. The V gene lost 0 bases and the J gene lost 2 bases, with 8 bases spanning the gap. The TCR beta cDNA libraries carried unique molecular identifiers. Each sample of roughly 0.95 to 10 million input T cells yielded approximately 500,000 cDNA molecules, so each molecule approximated one T cell. TCRdb called the PCR reads again in MiXCR, with one record for every CDR3 protein. The profile shows fewer than 900,000 distinct CDR3 sequences, 35% to 55% of them singletons. The chain carries TRBV9 and TRBJ1-1; D is uncertain. The sequence came from a girl aged 10 to 17 with multiple sclerosis. Source material: blood. CDR3 loop: CASSVAPSNTEAFF. The CDR3 DNA sequence: TGTGCCAGCAGCGTAGCTCCATCTAACACTGAAGCTTTCTTT.